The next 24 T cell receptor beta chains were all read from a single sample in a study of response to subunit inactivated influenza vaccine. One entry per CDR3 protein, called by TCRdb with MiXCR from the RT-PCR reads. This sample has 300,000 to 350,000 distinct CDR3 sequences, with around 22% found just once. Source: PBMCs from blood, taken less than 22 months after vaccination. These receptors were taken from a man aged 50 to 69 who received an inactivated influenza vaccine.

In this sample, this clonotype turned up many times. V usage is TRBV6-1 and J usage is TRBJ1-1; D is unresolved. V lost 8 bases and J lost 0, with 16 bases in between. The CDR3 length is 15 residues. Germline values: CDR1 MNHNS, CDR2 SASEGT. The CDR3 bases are TGTGCCAGCGCCCCGGGTGCTTTGATGAACACTGAAGCTTTCTTT. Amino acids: CASAPGALMNTEAFF.

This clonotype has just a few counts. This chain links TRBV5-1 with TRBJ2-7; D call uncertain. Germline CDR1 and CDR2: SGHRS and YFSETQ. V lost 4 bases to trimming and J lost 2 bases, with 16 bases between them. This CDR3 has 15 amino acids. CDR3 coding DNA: TGCGCCAGCAGCCCTGCTCCGGGCACAGCCTACGAGCAGTACTTC. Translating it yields CASSPAPGTAYEQYF.

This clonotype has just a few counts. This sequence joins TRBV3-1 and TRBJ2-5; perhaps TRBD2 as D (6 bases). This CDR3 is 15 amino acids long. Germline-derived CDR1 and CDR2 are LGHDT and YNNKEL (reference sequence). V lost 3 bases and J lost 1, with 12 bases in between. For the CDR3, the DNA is TGTGCCAGCAGCCAGCGGGAAGGGGTCCAAGAGACCCAGTACTTC. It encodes CASSQREGVQETQYF.

The CDR3 sequence is CSAKASGGGGTQYF. The CDR3 DNA reads as TGCAGTGCTAAGGCTAGCGGGGGAGGTGGTACGCAGTATTTT. This chain links TRBV20-1 with TRBJ2-3; 10 nucleotides match TRBD2. Germline CDR1 and CDR2: DFQATT and SNEGSKA (reference sequence). The ends lost 4 bases at V and 8 bases at J; junction bases unmatched: 9. This CDR3 region has 14 residues.

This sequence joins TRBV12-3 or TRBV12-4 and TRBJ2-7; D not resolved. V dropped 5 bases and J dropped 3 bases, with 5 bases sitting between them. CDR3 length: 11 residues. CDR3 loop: CASSANYEQYF. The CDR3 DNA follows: TGTGCCAGCAGTGCCAACTACGAGCAGTACTTC.

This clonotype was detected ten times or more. The CDR3 bases are TGTGCCAGCACCCCTCGGCCGGGTGACACTGAAGCTTTCTTT. Encoded protein: CASTPRPGDTEAFF. The chain has TRBV27 and TRBJ1-1; D gene uncertain. Trimming shortened V by 7 bases and J by 3 bases, and 15 bases separated the two germline ends. CDR3 length: 14 residues. Per germline, CDR1 MNHEY and CDR2 SMNVEV (reference sequence).

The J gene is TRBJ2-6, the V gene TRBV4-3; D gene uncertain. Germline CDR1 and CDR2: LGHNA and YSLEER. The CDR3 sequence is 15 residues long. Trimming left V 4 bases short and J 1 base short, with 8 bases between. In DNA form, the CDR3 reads TGCGCCAGCAGCCCGGACGGGTCTGGGGCCAACGTCCTGACTTTC. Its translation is CASSPDGSGANVLTF.

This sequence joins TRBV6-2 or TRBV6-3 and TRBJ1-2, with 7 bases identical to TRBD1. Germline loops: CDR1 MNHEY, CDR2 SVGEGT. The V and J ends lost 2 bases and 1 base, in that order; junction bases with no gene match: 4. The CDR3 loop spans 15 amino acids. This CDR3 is CASSYRDSYNYGYTF. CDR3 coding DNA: TGTGCCAGCAGTTACCGGGACAGTTATAACTATGGCTACACCTTC.

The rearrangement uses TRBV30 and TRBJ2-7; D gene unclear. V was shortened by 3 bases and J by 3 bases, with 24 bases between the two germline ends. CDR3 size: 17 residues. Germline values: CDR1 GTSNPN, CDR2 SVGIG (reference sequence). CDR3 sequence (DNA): TGTGCCTGGAGGTTGGCCGGTGGTGGCAGCAGATACTACGAGCAGTACTTC. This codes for CAWRLAGGGSRYYEQYF.

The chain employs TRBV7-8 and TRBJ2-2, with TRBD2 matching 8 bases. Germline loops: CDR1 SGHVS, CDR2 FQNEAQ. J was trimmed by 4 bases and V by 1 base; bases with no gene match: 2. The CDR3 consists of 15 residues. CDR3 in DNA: TGTGCCAGCAGCTTAGGACTAGCGAGCACCGGGGAGCTGTTTTTT. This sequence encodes CASSLGLASTGELFF.

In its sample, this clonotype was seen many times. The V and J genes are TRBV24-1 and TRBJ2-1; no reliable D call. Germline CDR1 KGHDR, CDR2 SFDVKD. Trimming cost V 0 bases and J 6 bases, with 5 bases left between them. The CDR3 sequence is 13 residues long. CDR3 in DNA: TGTGCCACCAGTGATTTGCCGGTCAATGAGCAGTTCTTC. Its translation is CATSDLPVNEQFF.

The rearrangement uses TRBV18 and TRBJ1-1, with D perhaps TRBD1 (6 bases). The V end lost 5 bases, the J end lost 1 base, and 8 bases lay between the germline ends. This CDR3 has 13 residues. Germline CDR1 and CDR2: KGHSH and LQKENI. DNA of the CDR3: TGTGCCAGCTCAACACAGGGGAACACTGAAGCTTTCTTT. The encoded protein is CASSTQGNTEAFF.

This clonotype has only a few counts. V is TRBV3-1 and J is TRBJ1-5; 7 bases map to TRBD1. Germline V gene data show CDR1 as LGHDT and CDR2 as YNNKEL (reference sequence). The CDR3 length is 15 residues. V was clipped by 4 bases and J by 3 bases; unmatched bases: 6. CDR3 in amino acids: CASSLQGMDNQPQHF. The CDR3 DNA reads TGTGCCAGCAGCCTACAGGGGATGGACAATCAGCCCCAGCATTTT.

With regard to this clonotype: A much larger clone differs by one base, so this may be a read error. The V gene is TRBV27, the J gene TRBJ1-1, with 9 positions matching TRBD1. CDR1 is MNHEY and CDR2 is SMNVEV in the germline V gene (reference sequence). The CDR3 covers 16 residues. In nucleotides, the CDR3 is TGTGCCAGCGGTTCAAGCCTTCGGACAGGGGACACTGAATCTTTCTTT. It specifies CASGSSLRTGDTESFF.

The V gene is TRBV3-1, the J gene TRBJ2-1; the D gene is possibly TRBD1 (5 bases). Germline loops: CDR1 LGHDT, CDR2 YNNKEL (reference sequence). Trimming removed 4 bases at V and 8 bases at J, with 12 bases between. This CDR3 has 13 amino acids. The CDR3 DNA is TGTGCCAGCAGCCCCGACAGTTGGGATGAGCAGTTCTTC. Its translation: CASSPDSWDEQFF.

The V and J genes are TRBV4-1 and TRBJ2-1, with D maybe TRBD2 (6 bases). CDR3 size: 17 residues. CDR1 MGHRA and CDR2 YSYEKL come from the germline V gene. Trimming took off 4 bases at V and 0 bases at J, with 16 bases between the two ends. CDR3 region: CASSPREGRSSYNEQFF. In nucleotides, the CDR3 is TGCGCCAGCAGCCCGCGGGAAGGCAGAAGCTCCTACAATGAGCAGTTCTTC.

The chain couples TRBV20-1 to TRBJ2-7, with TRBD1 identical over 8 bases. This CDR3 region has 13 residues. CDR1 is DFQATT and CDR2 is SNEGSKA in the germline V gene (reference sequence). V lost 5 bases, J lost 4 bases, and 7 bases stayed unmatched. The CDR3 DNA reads TGCAGTGCTCAGGACAGGGAGCCTTACGAGCAGTACTTC. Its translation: CSAQDREPYEQYF.

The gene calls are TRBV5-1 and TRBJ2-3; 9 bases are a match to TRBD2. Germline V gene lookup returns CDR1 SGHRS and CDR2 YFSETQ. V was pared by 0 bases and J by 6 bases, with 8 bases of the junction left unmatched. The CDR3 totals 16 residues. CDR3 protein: CASSLGAAGGSDTQYF. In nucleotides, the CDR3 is TGCGCCAGCAGCTTGGGGGCAGCGGGAGGTTCGGATACGCAGTATTTT.

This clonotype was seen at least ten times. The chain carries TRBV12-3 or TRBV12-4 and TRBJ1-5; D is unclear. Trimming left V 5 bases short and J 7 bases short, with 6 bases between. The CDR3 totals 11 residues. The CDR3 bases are TGTGCCAGCAGTACCGGGCAGCCCCAGCATTTT. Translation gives CASSTGQPQHF.

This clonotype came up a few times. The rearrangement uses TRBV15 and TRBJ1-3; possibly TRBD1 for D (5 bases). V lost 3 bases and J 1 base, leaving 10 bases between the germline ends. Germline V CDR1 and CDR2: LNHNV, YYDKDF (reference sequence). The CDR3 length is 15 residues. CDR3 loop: CATSSGAASGNTIYF. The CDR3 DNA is TGTGCCACCAGCAGTGGGGCAGCTTCTGGAAACACCATATATTTT. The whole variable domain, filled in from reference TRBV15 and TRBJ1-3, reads DAMVIQNPRYQVTQFGKPVTLSCSQTLNHNVMYWYQQKSSQAPKLLFHYYDKDFNNEADTPDNFQSRRPNTSFCFLDIRSPGLGDTAMYLCATSSGAASGNTIYFGEGSWLTVV.

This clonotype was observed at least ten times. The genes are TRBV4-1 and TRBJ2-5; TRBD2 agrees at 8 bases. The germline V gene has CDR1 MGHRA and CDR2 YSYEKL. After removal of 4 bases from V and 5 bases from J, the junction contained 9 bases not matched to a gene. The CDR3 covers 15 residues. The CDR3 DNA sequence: TGCGCCAGCAGCCCTAGCGGGCCAACGGCGGAGACCCAGTACTTC. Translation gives CASSPSGPTAETQYF.

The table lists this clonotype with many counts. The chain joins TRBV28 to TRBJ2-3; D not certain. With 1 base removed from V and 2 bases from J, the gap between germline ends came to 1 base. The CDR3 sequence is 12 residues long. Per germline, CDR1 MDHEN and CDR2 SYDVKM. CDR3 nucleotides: TGTGCCAGCAGTTTATTCACAGATACGCAGTATTTT. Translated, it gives CASSLFTDTQYF.

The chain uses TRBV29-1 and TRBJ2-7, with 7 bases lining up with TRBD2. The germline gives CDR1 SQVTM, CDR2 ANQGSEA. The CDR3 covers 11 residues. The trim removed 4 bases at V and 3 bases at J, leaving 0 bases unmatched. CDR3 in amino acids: CSVGDYYEQYF. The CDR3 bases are TGCAGCGTTGGGGACTACTACGAGCAGTACTTC.

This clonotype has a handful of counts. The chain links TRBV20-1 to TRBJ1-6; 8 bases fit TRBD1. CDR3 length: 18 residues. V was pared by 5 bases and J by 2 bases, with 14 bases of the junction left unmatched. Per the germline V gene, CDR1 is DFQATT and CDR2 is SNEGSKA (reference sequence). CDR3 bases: TGCAGTGCTTCGGACAGGGAGGGATACGGAACCTATAATTCACCCCTCCACTTT. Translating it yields CSASDREGYGTYNSPLHF.